The source of this TCR beta chain is a study of T cell responses to AZD1222 COVID-19 vaccine. Sequencing was performed with immunoSEQ multiplex PCR; in TCRdb, only in-frame clones are kept and a portion is missing. The data contain roughly 99,000 clones, nearly 90% of them singletons. Study-wide points: Repertoire sampling occurred only after the peak T cell response.

About this clone: Its antigen is unknown.

V gave up 4 bases and J gave up 8 bases; unmatched junction bases: 8. This CDR3 is built from 16 residues. Germline V gene data show CDR1 as LNHNV and CDR2 as YYDKDF (reference sequence). Sequencing was performed on peripheral blood, taken 28 days after the second AZD1222 dose. This clonotype originated in an adult who received the AZD1222 COVID-19 vaccine. V is TRBV15 and J is TRBJ2-1, with 13 bases aligning to TRBD2. This CDR3 is CATSKGLAGSRDEQFF. DNA of the CDR3: TGTGCCACCAGCAAGGGACTAGCGGGATCCCGGGATGAGCAGTTCTTC.